The TCR beta chain under discussion was sequenced for a study of shared clonotypes between healthy human individuals. Study-level background: The plates for each donor numbered three CD4 naive, three CD4 memory, two CD8 naive and one CD8 memory.

V lost 0 bases, J lost 7 bases, and 9 bases stayed unmatched. Germline V gene sequence: CDR1 ENHRY, CDR2 SYGVKD. This CDR3 contains 17 residues. General study points: Larger richness was generally estimated for naive than memory subsets. When compared with the clonotypes that were shared by all four sorted-subset donors, the non-shared clonotypes turned out to have lower generation probabilities.

About this clone itself: The antigen is undetermined.

The assay was immunoSEQ multiplex PCR, and TCRdb's table has in-frame clones only and misses some. The table includes about 330,000 clones, around two thirds detected once. J is TRBJ2-1 and V is TRBV10-3; TRBD2 matches 10 bases. The source material was memory CD4+ T cells sorted from blood. Sample subset: CD45RA-negative fraction. This clonotype was obtained from a man aged 30-40 years in good health. CDR3 nucleotide sequence: TGTGCCATCAGTGAGTCGACGGCTAGCGGGAGTGCAAATGAGCAGTTCTTC. This codes for CAISESTASGSANEQFF.